The source of this TCR beta chain is a study of T cells in Graves' hyperthyroidism and ophthalmopathy. Study-level findings and limits: Ophthalmopathy and stable hyperthyroidism were separated by a 13 V-J model. Blood also carried most thyroid clonotypes expanded above 0.001.

Amplification targeted TCR beta CDR3 regions from RNA transcripts. The HTBI primer set drove a first-round RT-PCR of the TCR CDR3. Using its own MiXCR run on the multiplex PCR reads, TCRdb lists one record per CDR3 protein. The sample includes about 640,000 distinct CDR3 sequences, roughly 20% seen only once; the top ten take 34%. The CDR3 spans 15 residues. Between the trimmed V and J ends, which lost 4 bases and 3 bases, there was a span of 14 bases. Germline V gene data show CDR1 as SGDLS and CDR2 as YYNGEE. In the case of this clonotype: The target antigen is unknown.

The chain uses TRBV9 and TRBJ2-1; perhaps TRBD1 as D (5 bases). Source material: blood. The source is a man aged 30-40 years with Graves' ophthalmopathy. The CDR3 loop reads CASSPSRAVYNEQFF. CDR3 nucleotides: TGTGCCAGCAGCCCCTCCAGGGCGGTCTACAATGAGCAGTTCTTC.